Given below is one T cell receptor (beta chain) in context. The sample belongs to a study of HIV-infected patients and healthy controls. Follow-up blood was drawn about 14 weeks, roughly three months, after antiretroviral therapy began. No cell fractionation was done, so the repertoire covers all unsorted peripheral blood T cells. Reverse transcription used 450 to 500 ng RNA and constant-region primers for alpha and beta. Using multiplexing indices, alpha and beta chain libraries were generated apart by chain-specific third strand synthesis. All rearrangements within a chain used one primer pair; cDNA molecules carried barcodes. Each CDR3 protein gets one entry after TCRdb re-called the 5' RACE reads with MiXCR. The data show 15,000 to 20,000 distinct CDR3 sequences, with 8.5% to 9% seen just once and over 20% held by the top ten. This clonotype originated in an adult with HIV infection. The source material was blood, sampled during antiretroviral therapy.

DNA for the CDR3: TGTGCCAGCACCCAACAGGAACTAGCGGGGTTCAACGAGCAGTACTTC. As protein: CASTQQELAGFNEQYF. The chain combines TRBV2 with TRBJ2-7, with 10 nucleotides matching TRBD2. This CDR3 is 16 amino acids long. CDR1 is SNHLY and CDR2 is FYNNEI in the germline V gene. Unmatched junction bases numbered 14, after V lost 7 bases and J lost 5 bases.